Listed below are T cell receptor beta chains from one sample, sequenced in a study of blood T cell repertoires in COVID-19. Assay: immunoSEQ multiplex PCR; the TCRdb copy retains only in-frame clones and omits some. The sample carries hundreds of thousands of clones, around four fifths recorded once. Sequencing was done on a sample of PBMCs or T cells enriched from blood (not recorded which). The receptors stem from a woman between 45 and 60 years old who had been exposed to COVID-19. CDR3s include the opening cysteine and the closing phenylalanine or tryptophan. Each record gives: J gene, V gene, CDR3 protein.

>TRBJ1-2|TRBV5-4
CASSSFTTGTNYGYTF
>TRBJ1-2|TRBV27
CASRERRGEGYTF
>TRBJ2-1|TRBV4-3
CASSQDTAGGYNEQFF
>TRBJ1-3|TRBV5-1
CASSLAPDRGRHTIYF
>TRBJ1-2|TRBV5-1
CASSKDEGTSNYGYTF
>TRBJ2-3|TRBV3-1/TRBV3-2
CASSPSREDTQYF
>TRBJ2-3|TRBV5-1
CASSPGTTGDTQYF
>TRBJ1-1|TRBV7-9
CASSPPGDSLNTEAFF
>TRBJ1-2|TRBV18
CASSPGQSYTF
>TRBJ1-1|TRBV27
CASSLSVADTEAFF
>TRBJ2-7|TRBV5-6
CASSSAGVSYEQYF
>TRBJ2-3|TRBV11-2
CASSSSAGLQYF
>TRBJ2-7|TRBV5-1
CASRRTGEIYEQYF
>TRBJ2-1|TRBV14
CASSLEIGEGINEQFF
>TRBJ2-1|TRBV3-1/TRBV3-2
CASSLRKGTGPNEQFF
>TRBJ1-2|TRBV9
CASSVAAGTGDGYTF
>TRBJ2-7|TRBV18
CASSKSGSLVYEQYF
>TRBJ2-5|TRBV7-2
CASSLGGGAQETQYF
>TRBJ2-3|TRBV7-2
CASSLLAGLLNTDTQYF
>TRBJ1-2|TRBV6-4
CASSDSRRGDGYTF
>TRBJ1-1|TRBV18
CASYRKGSHTEAFF
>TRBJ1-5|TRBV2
CASSLDRVNQPQHF
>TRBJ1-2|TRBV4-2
CASSQTSGLEGGYTF
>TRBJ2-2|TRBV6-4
CASSPREDGELFF
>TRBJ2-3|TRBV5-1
CASSLMGGQTDTQYF
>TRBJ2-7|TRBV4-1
CASSQARVTDEQYF
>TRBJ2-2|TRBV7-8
CASSFRGAGELFF
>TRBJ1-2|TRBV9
CASSVGTGKYGYTF
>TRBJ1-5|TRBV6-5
CASSSDRGPNQPQHF
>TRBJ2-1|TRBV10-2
CASRMTGLYEQFF
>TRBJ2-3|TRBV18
CASSTRDTDTQYF
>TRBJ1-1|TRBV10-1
CASSARDRGHTEAFF
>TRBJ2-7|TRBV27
CASSIVGGAYEQYF
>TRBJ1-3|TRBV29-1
CSAGHGENTIYF
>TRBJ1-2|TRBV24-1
CATSDPTGANYGYTF
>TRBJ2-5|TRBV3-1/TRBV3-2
CASSQTRGGGETQYF
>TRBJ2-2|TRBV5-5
CASSLWSSGVTTYTGELFF
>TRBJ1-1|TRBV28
CASSTTGGGRTEAFF
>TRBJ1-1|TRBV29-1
CSVEGQGVKAFF
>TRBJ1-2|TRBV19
CASKAGGFNYGYTF
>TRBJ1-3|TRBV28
CASSQPGTRSNTIYF
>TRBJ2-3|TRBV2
CASSGYRGATLGVPTTRDTDTQYF
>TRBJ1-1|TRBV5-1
CASSEGQGAWEAFF
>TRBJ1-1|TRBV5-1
CASSFGQGGTEAFF
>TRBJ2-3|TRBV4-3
CASSQDGGGTDTQYF
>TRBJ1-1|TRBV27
CASRRDSTEAFF
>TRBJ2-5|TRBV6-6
CASSYNKETQYF
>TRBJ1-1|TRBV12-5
CASAIGQVGTAFF
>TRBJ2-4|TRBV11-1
CASSSRQGDIQYF
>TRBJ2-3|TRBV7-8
CASSFAPRGGADFVADTQYF